This entry is about one TCR beta chain. The antigen is not known. The data are from a study of T cell responses to AZD1222 COVID-19 vaccine. General study results and limits: Spike-specific TCR breadth and depth were elevated following two AZD1222 doses. Donors were chiefly white British, with a greater number of females, and clonal diversity was perhaps underestimated. CD4 TCRs associated with vaccination spanned spike, dominating at 160-218 and 743-854. Nearly half of unique spike-specific TCRs reportedly avoided B.1.351 and B.1.1.7 mutated regions.

The V and J ends lost 0 bases and 5 bases, in that order; junction bases with no gene match: 5. From germline, CDR1 is LGHDT and CDR2 YNNKEL (reference sequence). The length of the CDR3 is 15 residues. Measured with immunoSEQ multiplex PCR; TCRdb has only the in-frame clones, and not every one. The sample consists of around 130,000 clones, 80% to 95% of them appearing once. The gene calls are TRBV3-1 (or the pseudogene TRBV3-2) and TRBJ2-5, with 8 bases aligning to TRBD2. Sample: peripheral blood, taken 28 days after the second dose of the MenACWY control vaccine. The sequence was obtained from an adult who received the MenACWY meningococcal vaccine as a control. The CDR3 protein is CASSQETGGVETQYF. CDR3 DNA: TGTGCCAGCAGCCAAGAAACGGGAGGGGTTGAGACCCAGTACTTC.